The 13 T cell receptor beta chains reported below all come from one sample, sequenced in a study of response to subunit inactivated influenza vaccine. MiXCR, applied by TCRdb to the RT-PCR reads, yields one record per CDR3 protein. The table records roughly 790,000 distinct CDR3 sequences, around 20% of them present only once. The input for sequencing was PBMCs from blood, taken about 5 days after vaccination. These receptors all come from a man aged 50 or older who received an inactivated influenza vaccine.

The sample holds a few counts of this clonotype. The CDR3 region is CASSLPFREDIQYF. CDR3 bases: TGTGCCAGCTCCCTACCTTTTCGGGAAGACATTCAGTACTTC. The chain couples TRBV18 to TRBJ2-4; D is possibly TRBD2 (5 bases). Trimming shortened V by 6 bases and J by 8 bases, and 17 bases separated the two germline ends. In germline, CDR1 is KGHSH, CDR2 LQKENI. The CDR3 runs 14 residues.

The V gene is TRBV6-2 or TRBV6-3, the J gene TRBJ2-5, with 7 positions matching TRBD1. The junction had 8 bases not matched to a gene; V was cut back by 4 bases and J by 3 bases. The length of the CDR3 is 15 residues. Germline values: CDR1 MNHEY, CDR2 SVGEGT. The CDR3 nucleotides read TGTGCCAGCAGTTCCCCGACAGGGATAAAAGAGACCCAGTACTTC. Its protein is CASSSPTGIKETQYF.

This clonotype was counted many times. This sequence joins TRBV4-3 and TRBJ2-1, with a possible D match to TRBD2 (6 bases). Germline V gene sequence: CDR1 LGHNA, CDR2 YSLEER. This CDR3 region has 14 residues. V lost 0 bases to trimming and J lost 3 bases, with 6 bases between them. Here the CDR3 DNA reads TGCGCCAGCAGCCAAGACGGGAGCTACAATGAGCAGTTCTTC. Translation: CASSQDGSYNEQFF.

The V gene is TRBV7-8, the J gene TRBJ2-1; the match to TRBD1 covers 8 bases. This CDR3 is 17 amino acids long. Germline assignment: CDR1 SGHVS and CDR2 FQNEAQ. J lost 8 bases, V lost 5 bases, and 17 bases had no gene match. As DNA, the CDR3 is TGTGCCAGCAGCATCGACAGGGGAGGTCTACAGCGTCATGAGCAGTTCTTC. Translating it yields CASSIDRGGLQRHEQFF. Filled out from reference TRBV7-8 and TRBJ2-1, the complete variable domain reads GAGVSQSPRYKVAKRGQDVALRCDPISGHVSLFWYQQALGQGPEFLTYFQNEAQLDKSGLPSDRFFAERPEGSVSTLKIQRTQQEDSAVYLCASSIDRGGLQRHEQFFGPGTRLTVL.

This chain links TRBV10-3 with TRBJ2-1, with D maybe TRBD2 (5 bases). The CDR3 runs 13 residues. Germline CDR1 and CDR2: ENHRY and SYGVKD. Trimming left V 6 bases short and J 5 bases short, with 11 bases between. The CDR3 sequence: CAIRGDGNNEQFF. CDR3 bases: TGTGCCATCAGGGGCGACGGGAACAATGAGCAGTTCTTC.

This chain joins TRBV20-1 and TRBJ2-1; 11 bases align to TRBD2. The CDR3 loop spans 17 amino acids. Germline values: CDR1 DFQATT, CDR2 SNEGSKA (reference sequence). V lost 3 bases to trimming and J lost 0 bases; unmatched junction nucleotides: 7. CDR3 nucleotide sequence: TGCAGTGCTAGGGCTAGCGGGAGGTACCGCTCCTACAATGAGCAGTTCTTC. It translates to CSARASGRYRSYNEQFF.

Only a few counts were recorded for this clonotype. The V gene is TRBV20-1, the J gene TRBJ2-7; no clear D. The CDR3 is 14 residues long. Germline assignment: CDR1 DFQATT and CDR2 SNEGSKA (reference sequence). V gave up 3 bases and J gave up 0 bases, with 12 bases separating them. This CDR3 reads CSASGRRSSYEQYF. The CDR3 DNA is TGCAGTGCTAGTGGTAGGCGTAGCTCCTACGAGCAGTACTTC.

This clonotype was counted between two and nine times. The chain uses TRBV6-5 and TRBJ2-7; D unclear. Trimming pared 4 bases from V and 2 bases from J, leaving 12 bases between. There are 14 residues in the CDR3. Germline CDR1 MNHEY, CDR2 SVGAGI. The CDR3 region is CASSLTRQTYEQYF. In nucleotides, the CDR3 is TGTGCCAGCAGTTTAACGAGACAAACCTACGAGCAGTACTTC.

This chain joins TRBV4-3 and TRBJ2-5; possibly TRBD1 for D (6 bases). The germline V gene encodes CDR1 LGHNA and CDR2 YSLEER. The CDR3 length is 14 residues. The V and J ends lost 3 bases and 5 bases respectively, with 13 bases between them. The CDR3: CASSHDGQPETQYF. In DNA form, the CDR3 reads TGCGCCAGCAGCCACGACGGACAGCCCGAGACCCAGTACTTC.

This clonotype was seen a few times. V and J are TRBV24-1 and TRBJ2-3; 9 bases fit TRBD2. Germline V CDR1 and CDR2: KGHDR, SFDVKD. This CDR3 is 17 amino acids long. The V and J ends lost 3 bases and 2 bases, in that order; junction bases with no gene match: 8. In DNA form, the CDR3 reads TGTGCCACCAGTGATGTGACTAGCGGAAGCAACACAGATACGCAGTATTTT. Residues: CATSDVTSGSNTDTQYF.

J is TRBJ2-3 and V is TRBV6-2 or TRBV6-3, with TRBD2 matching 8 bases. Germline V gives CDR1 MNHEY, CDR2 SVGEGT. The trim removed 4 bases at V and 3 bases at J, leaving 6 bases unmatched. The CDR3 runs 15 residues. In DNA, the CDR3 is TGTGCCAGCAGTTCGGGGGGGCCAGTAACAGATACGCAGTATTTT. Residues: CASSSGGPVTDTQYF.

The J gene is TRBJ2-7, the V gene TRBV27; the match to TRBD2 covers 11 bases. This CDR3 has 15 residues. The V segment lost 4 bases and the J segment 3 bases; nucleotides outside the gene matches: 5. The V gene's germline CDR1 is MNHEY and CDR2 SMNVEV (reference sequence). CDR3: CASSSTGTSGYEQYF. CDR3 coding DNA: TGTGCCAGCAGTTCCACCGGGACTAGCGGCTACGAGCAGTACTTC.

J is TRBJ2-5 and V is TRBV29-1, with TRBD2 matching over 7 bases. The CDR3 runs 15 residues. Germline CDR1 SQVTM, CDR2 ANQGSEA. V lost 4 bases, J lost 1 base, and 9 bases stayed unmatched. In nucleotides, the CDR3 is TGCAGCGTTGTTGGCCGGGGGGAATTCCAAGAGACCCAGTACTTC. Its translation is CSVVGRGEFQETQYF.